Below are 20 T cell receptor beta chains sequenced from a single sample in a study of neoadjuvant anti-PD-1 for oral cavity cancer. Method: immunoSEQ multiplex PCR; TCRdb's copy keeps in-frame clones and lacks some. The table includes almost 8,500 clones, around three quarters detected once. As to time point: after neoadjuvant nivolumab, at surgical resection. Sequenced material: PBMCs, taken after nivolumab (anti-PD-1) treatment. These receptors originate from a person between 35 and 79 years old with oral cavity squamous cell carcinoma.

The chain joins TRBV10-3 to TRBJ2-5; no clear D gene. This CDR3 has 11 residues. The ends were cut back, 3 bases at V and 4 bases at J, with 3 bases in the middle. The germline V gene has CDR1 ENHRY and CDR2 SYGVKD. The CDR3 reads CAISERETQYF. CDR3 nucleotides: TGTGCCATCAGTGAACGAGAGACCCAGTACTTC.

The CDR3 DNA reads as TGTGCCAGCAGCAAAGGACAGTACCAAGAGACCCAGTACTTC. Protein: CASSKGQYQETQYF. This chain links TRBV5-4 with TRBJ2-5, with D tentatively TRBD1 (6 bases). Germline loops: CDR1 SGHNT, CDR2 YYREEE (reference sequence). Deletions cut 4 bases from V and 0 bases from J, with 10 bases between. The CDR3 runs to 14 residues.

V and J are TRBV5-4 and TRBJ2-4, with TRBD2 identical over 11 bases. CDR1 and CDR2 from the germline V gene are SGHNT and YYREEE (reference sequence). This CDR3 region has 17 residues. After removal of 4 bases from V and 5 bases from J, the junction contained 11 bases not matched to a gene. CDR3 nucleotide sequence: TGTGCCAGCAGCAAAGGGGGACTAGCGGTTAGCGAAAACATTCAGTACTTC. This encodes CASSKGGLAVSENIQYF. The full variable domain, with the rest looked up from reference TRBV5-4 and TRBJ2-4, is ETGVTQSPTHLIKTRGQQVTLRCSSQSGHNTVSWYQQALGQGPQFIFQYYREEENGRGNFPPRFSGLQFPNYSSELNVNALELDDSALYLCASSKGGLAVSENIQYFGAGTRLSVL.

This rearrangement joins TRBV7-8 to TRBJ1-2; D possibly corresponds to TRBD1 (5 bases). V gave up 5 bases and J gave up 1 base, with 14 bases separating them. The CDR3 runs to 15 residues. CDR1 and CDR2 from the germline V gene are SGHVS and FQNEAQ. The CDR3 is CASSAGHENNYGYTF. The CDR3 nucleotides are TGTGCCAGCAGCGCAGGACACGAAAATAACTATGGCTACACCTTC.

J is TRBJ2-1 and V is TRBV5-4, with TRBD2 as a possible D gene (5 bases). V was clipped by 3 bases and J by 7 bases, with 14 bases between them. The CDR3 covers 14 residues. Germline V gives CDR1 SGHNT, CDR2 YYREEE (reference sequence). CDR3 sequence: CASSSGILANEQFF. The CDR3 DNA is TGTGCCAGCAGCTCGGGGATCCTCGCTAATGAGCAGTTCTTC.

The genes are TRBV6-5 and TRBJ2-3; maybe TRBD2 (5 bases). Germline V CDR1 and CDR2: MNHEY, SVGAGI. The CDR3 is 14 residues long. Trimming stripped 5 bases from V and 1 base from J, with 10 bases between. For the CDR3, the DNA is TGTGCCAGCAGTCCGGGGTATGGCACAGATACGCAGTATTTT. The encoded protein is CASSPGYGTDTQYF.

The chain uses TRBV4-1 and TRBJ1-4; D unclear. V gave up 5 bases and J gave up 5 bases, with 15 bases separating them. CDR3 length: 15 residues. Per the germline V gene, CDR1 is MGHRA and CDR2 is YSYEKL. As DNA, the CDR3 is TGCGCCAGCAGCTATGAGATCGGGGTAAATGAAAAACTGTTTTTT. Translated: CASSYEIGVNEKLFF.

J is TRBJ2-7 and V is TRBV15, with 9 bases matching TRBD1. The J segment lost 0 bases and the V segment lost 0 bases, leaving 3 bases of the junction unmatched. CDR1 is LNHNV, CDR2 YYDKDF, per germline (reference sequence). The CDR3 has 16 amino acids. The CDR3 region is CATSREGTGSSYEQYF. The CDR3 region has the DNA TGTGCCACCAGCAGAGAGGGGACAGGGAGCTCCTACGAGCAGTACTTC.

The J gene is TRBJ2-7, the V gene TRBV7-2, with a tentative D call TRBD1 (6 bases). The CDR3 consists of 18 residues. Per the germline V gene, CDR1 is SGHTA and CDR2 is FQGNSA. The V end lost 1 base, the J end lost 1 base, and 20 bases lay between the germline ends. CDR3 amino acids: CASSLGVSGPGVSYEQYF. CDR3 nucleotides: TGTGCCAGCAGCTTAGGGGTCTCTGGACCAGGGGTTTCCTACGAGCAGTACTTC.

V gene TRBV5-8 combines with J gene TRBJ1-1; D call uncertain. This CDR3 region has 13 residues. The germline V gene encodes CDR1 SGHTS and CDR2 YDEGEE. Trimming removed 2 bases at V and 1 base at J, with 6 bases between. The CDR3 region has the DNA TGTGCCAGCAGCTTCGACACGAACACTGAAGCTTTCTTT. This codes for CASSFDTNTEAFF.

The rearrangement links TRBV12-5 to TRBJ1-4; D remains ambiguous. V gave up 7 bases and J gave up 2 bases, with 8 bases separating them. The germline CDR1 and CDR2 sequences are LGHNT and FRNRAP. The CDR3 length is 13 residues. This CDR3 reads CASAPPTNEKLFF. CDR3 DNA: TGTGCTAGTGCCCCCCCCACTAATGAAAAACTGTTTTTT.

This clone has just a few counts. The chain combines TRBV19 with TRBJ1-1; D uncertain. V gave up 5 bases and J gave up 0 bases, with 10 bases separating them. Germline CDR1 is LNHDA and CDR2 is SQIVND (reference sequence). This CDR3 is 14 amino acids long. The CDR3 spells CASSPNNLNTEAFF. CDR3 bases: TGTGCCAGTAGTCCTAACAATTTGAACACTGAAGCTTTCTTT.

The chain has TRBV7-2 and TRBJ1-1; weak D call: TRBD1 (6 bases). Trimming took 11 bases from V and 2 from J, leaving 18 bases between them. The CDR3 spans 14 residues. Per germline, CDR1 SGHTA and CDR2 FQGNSA. Written as DNA, the CDR3 is TGTGCCCTCGCGGAGGGGGTGCTCAACACTGAAGCTTTCTTT. Translating it yields CALAEGVLNTEAFF.

V is TRBV7-9 and J is TRBJ1-2; tentative D call: TRBD1 (5 bases). Trimming shortened V by 2 bases and J by 3 bases, and 10 bases separated the two germline ends. Germline V gene data show CDR1 as SEHNR and CDR2 as FQNEAQ (reference sequence). This CDR3 contains 14 residues. The CDR3 DNA is TGTGCCAGCAGCTTACGGTTCAGGGACTATGGCTACACCTTC. It codes for CASSLRFRDYGYTF.

The V and J genes are TRBV19 and TRBJ1-2; D ambiguous. This CDR3 has 12 residues. CDR1 and CDR2 from the germline V gene are LNHDA and SQIVND (reference sequence). V was trimmed by 3 bases and J by 8 bases, leaving 10 bases between them. The CDR3 protein is CASSILLGGYTF. The CDR3 DNA reads as TGTGCCAGTAGTATCCTCCTCGGGGGCTACACCTTC.

V usage is TRBV9 and J usage is TRBJ2-3; D is tentatively TRBD1 or TRBD2 (5 bases each). From germline, CDR1 is SGDLS and CDR2 YYNGEE. V was cut by 0 bases and J by 2 bases, with 10 bases left in between. The CDR3 loop spans 15 amino acids. The CDR3 is CASSVAGTDTDTQYF. For the CDR3, the DNA is TGTGCCAGCAGCGTAGCTGGGACCGACACAGATACGCAGTATTTT.

In this sample, this clone turned up a few times. Other nucleotide sequences from this sample produce the same CDR3. The rearrangement joins TRBV7-2 to TRBJ1-1, with 7 bases identical to TRBD1. With V trimmed by 1 base and J by 1 base, 0 bases remained unmatched. Per the germline V gene, CDR1 is SGHTA and CDR2 is FQGNSA. The CDR3 contains 14 residues. The CDR3 is CASSLGTGNTEAFF. DNA of the CDR3: TGTGCCAGCAGCTTAGGGACAGGGAACACTGAAGCTTTCTTT.

This clone turned up a few times. V usage is TRBV5-1 and J usage is TRBJ2-7; 7 bases align to TRBD2. Germline V gives CDR1 SGHRS, CDR2 YFSETQ. The CDR3 totals 13 residues. V trimming: 5 bases; J trimming: 4 bases; junction bases outside the gene matches: 6. The CDR3 protein is CASRRTGGYEQYF. As DNA, the CDR3 is TGCGCCAGCAGGAGGACGGGAGGATACGAGCAGTACTTC.

The chain employs TRBV5-6 and TRBJ1-4; maybe TRBD1 (6 bases). CDR1 is SGHDT, CDR2 YYEEEE, per germline. The CDR3 sequence is 13 residues long. With 5 bases removed from V and 7 bases from J, the gap between germline ends came to 12 bases. The DNA for the CDR3 is TGTGCCAGCAGTTCCGGGACATCTGAAAAACTGTTTTTT. Protein product: CASSSGTSEKLFF. Looking up the rest from reference TRBV5-6 and TRBJ1-4 gives the full variable domain: DAGVTQSPTHLIKTRGQQVTLRCSPKSGHDTVSWYQQALGQGPQFIFQYYEEEERQRGNFPDRFSGHQFPNYSSELNVNALLLGDSALYLCASSSGTSEKLFFGSGTQLSVL.

V is TRBV29-1 and J is TRBJ1-2; 10 bases agree with TRBD1. The CDR3 contains 13 residues. CDR1 SQVTM and CDR2 ANQGSEA come from the germline V gene. J gave up 5 bases and V 7 bases, and 7 bases lay outside the gene matches. CDR3 amino acids: CSAGDRGGYGYTF. CDR3 DNA: TGCAGCGCGGGGGACAGGGGTGGATATGGCTACACCTTC.